This T cell receptor beta chain was obtained from a study of early T cells in non-severe SARS-CoV-2 infection. Study at large: Chains from this unsorted whole-blood bulk RNA could not be paired. The study, taken as a whole, reports: VDJdb matching skewed toward anti-spike CD8 responses, missing private and CD4 specificities.

CDR1 is LGHNA and CDR2 is YSLEER in the germline V gene. Trimming at V came to 0 bases and at J to 4 bases, leaving 8 bases not matched to a gene. The length of the CDR3 is 17 residues. As regards this clonotype: What it binds is not known.

Individual cDNA molecules were tagged with unique molecular identifiers. TCRdb analysed the 5' RACE reads with MiXCR anew, one entry per CDR3 protein. The sample includes about 23,000 distinct CDR3 sequences, about 5.1% of them seen just once. The origin of this receptor is an adult who was a healthcare worker with PCR-confirmed SARS-CoV-2 infection or an uninfected control (not recorded which). The sequenced sample was whole blood. The J gene is TRBJ1-3, the V gene TRBV4-3, with 8 nucleotides matching TRBD1. In DNA form, the CDR3 reads TGCGCCAGCAGCCAAGATAATTCGGCAGGGGGCGGAAACACCATATATTTT. Translating gives CASSQDNSAGGGNTIYF.